A selection of T cell receptor beta chains follows, all from one sample in a study of shared clonotypes between healthy human individuals. Clones were read by immunoSEQ multiplex PCR, and TCRdb kept only the in-frame ones, dropping some. The sample gives around 430,000 clones, more than 75% of which show up once; 13% is in the top ten. The sequenced sample was PBMCs. The receptors derive from a woman aged 40-49 years in good health. Some clones in this sample may be carry-over from other donors' samples. CDR3s include the opening cysteine and the closing phenylalanine or tryptophan. Each record gives: V gene, J gene, D gene, clone size, CDR3 protein, CDR3 DNA. D genes are given only for firm matches. Part of the rows lack a size; the others show once, few, many or a class for expanded clones.

V gene: TRBV28; J gene: TRBJ2-6; D gene: NA; clone size: NA; CDR3 protein: CASSSLGTGSRSGANVLTF; CDR3 DNA: TGTGCCAGCAGCTCCCTAGGGACGGGAAGTCGCTCTGGGGCCAACGTCCTGACTTTC
V gene: TRBV6-1; J gene: TRBJ1-1; D gene: NA; clone size: NA; CDR3 protein: CASSETEGDAGEAFF; CDR3 DNA: TGTGCCAGCAGTGAAACGGAGGGGGACGCGGGTGAAGCTTTCTTT
V gene: TRBV2; J gene: TRBJ2-5; D gene: TRBD2; clone size: NA; CDR3 protein: CASSGTSGWSETQYF; CDR3 DNA: TGTGCCAGCAGCGGGACTAGCGGGTGGTCAGAGACCCAGTACTTC
V gene: TRBV28; J gene: TRBJ1-2; D gene: TRBD1; clone size: NA; CDR3 protein: CASSFQDRTNYGYTF; CDR3 DNA: TGTGCCAGCAGTTTCCAGGACAGGACTAACTATGGCTACACCTTC
V gene: TRBV1; J gene: TRBJ2-1; D gene: NA; clone size: NA; CDR3 protein: CTSSQGVSDYNEQFF; CDR3 DNA: TGCACCAGCAGCCAAGGCGTTAGTGACTACAATGAGCAGTTCTTC
V gene: TRBV21-1; J gene: TRBJ2-7; D gene: NA; clone size: NA; CDR3 protein: CASSQDRGAREQYF; CDR3 DNA: TGTGCCAGCAGCCAGGACAGGGGGGCCCGCGAGCAGTACTTC
V gene: TRBV6-5; J gene: TRBJ1-5; D gene: NA; clone size: many; CDR3 protein: CASRQTGGNQPQHF; CDR3 DNA: TGTGCCAGCAGACAGACAGGAGGCAATCAGCCCCAGCATTTT
V gene: TRBV18; J gene: TRBJ2-1; D gene: TRBD1; clone size: NA; CDR3 protein: CASSPGTGGFYEQFF; CDR3 DNA: TGTGCCAGCTCACCCGGGACAGGGGGCTTCTATGAGCAGTTCTTC
V gene: TRBV7-2; J gene: TRBJ1-6; D gene: NA; clone size: NA; CDR3 protein: CASSLAMNSPLHF; CDR3 DNA: TGTGCCAGCAGCTTAGCAATGAATTCACCCCTCCACTTT
V gene: TRBV5-1; J gene: TRBJ2-7; D gene: TRBD1; clone size: NA; CDR3 protein: CASTLGTGLYEQYF; CDR3 DNA: TGCGCCAGCACTCTAGGGACAGGGCTGTACGAGCAGTACTTC
V gene: TRBV28; J gene: TRBJ2-7; D gene: TRBD2; clone size: NA; CDR3 protein: CASSPPSGYEQYF; CDR3 DNA: TGTGCCAGCAGTCCTCCTAGCGGCTACGAGCAGTACTTC
V gene: TRBV7-6; J gene: TRBJ2-7; D gene: TRBD2; clone size: once; CDR3 protein: CASSGLAGSYEQYF; CDR3 DNA: TGTGCCAGCTCGGGACTAGCGGGATCCTACGAGCAGTACTTC
V gene: TRBV9; J gene: TRBJ2-2; D gene: TRBD1; clone size: NA; CDR3 protein: CASSDRRGPNTGELFF; CDR3 DNA: TGTGCCAGCAGCGATCGCAGGGGGCCGAACACCGGGGAGCTGTTTTTT
V gene: TRBV7-9; J gene: TRBJ1-3; D gene: NA; clone size: few; CDR3 protein: CASSSTGLHSGNTIYF; CDR3 DNA: TGTGCCAGCAGCTCCACAGGGCTTCACTCTGGAAACACCATATATTTT
V gene: TRBV10-1; J gene: TRBJ2-7; D gene: NA; clone size: NA; CDR3 protein: CASSESIGLNEQYF; CDR3 DNA: TGCGCCAGCAGTGAGTCGATTGGGCTCAACGAGCAGTACTTC
V gene: TRBV7-9; J gene: TRBJ2-7; D gene: NA; clone size: NA; CDR3 protein: CASSLVGDEQYF; CDR3 DNA: TGTGCCAGCAGCTTAGTGGGCGACGAGCAGTACTTC